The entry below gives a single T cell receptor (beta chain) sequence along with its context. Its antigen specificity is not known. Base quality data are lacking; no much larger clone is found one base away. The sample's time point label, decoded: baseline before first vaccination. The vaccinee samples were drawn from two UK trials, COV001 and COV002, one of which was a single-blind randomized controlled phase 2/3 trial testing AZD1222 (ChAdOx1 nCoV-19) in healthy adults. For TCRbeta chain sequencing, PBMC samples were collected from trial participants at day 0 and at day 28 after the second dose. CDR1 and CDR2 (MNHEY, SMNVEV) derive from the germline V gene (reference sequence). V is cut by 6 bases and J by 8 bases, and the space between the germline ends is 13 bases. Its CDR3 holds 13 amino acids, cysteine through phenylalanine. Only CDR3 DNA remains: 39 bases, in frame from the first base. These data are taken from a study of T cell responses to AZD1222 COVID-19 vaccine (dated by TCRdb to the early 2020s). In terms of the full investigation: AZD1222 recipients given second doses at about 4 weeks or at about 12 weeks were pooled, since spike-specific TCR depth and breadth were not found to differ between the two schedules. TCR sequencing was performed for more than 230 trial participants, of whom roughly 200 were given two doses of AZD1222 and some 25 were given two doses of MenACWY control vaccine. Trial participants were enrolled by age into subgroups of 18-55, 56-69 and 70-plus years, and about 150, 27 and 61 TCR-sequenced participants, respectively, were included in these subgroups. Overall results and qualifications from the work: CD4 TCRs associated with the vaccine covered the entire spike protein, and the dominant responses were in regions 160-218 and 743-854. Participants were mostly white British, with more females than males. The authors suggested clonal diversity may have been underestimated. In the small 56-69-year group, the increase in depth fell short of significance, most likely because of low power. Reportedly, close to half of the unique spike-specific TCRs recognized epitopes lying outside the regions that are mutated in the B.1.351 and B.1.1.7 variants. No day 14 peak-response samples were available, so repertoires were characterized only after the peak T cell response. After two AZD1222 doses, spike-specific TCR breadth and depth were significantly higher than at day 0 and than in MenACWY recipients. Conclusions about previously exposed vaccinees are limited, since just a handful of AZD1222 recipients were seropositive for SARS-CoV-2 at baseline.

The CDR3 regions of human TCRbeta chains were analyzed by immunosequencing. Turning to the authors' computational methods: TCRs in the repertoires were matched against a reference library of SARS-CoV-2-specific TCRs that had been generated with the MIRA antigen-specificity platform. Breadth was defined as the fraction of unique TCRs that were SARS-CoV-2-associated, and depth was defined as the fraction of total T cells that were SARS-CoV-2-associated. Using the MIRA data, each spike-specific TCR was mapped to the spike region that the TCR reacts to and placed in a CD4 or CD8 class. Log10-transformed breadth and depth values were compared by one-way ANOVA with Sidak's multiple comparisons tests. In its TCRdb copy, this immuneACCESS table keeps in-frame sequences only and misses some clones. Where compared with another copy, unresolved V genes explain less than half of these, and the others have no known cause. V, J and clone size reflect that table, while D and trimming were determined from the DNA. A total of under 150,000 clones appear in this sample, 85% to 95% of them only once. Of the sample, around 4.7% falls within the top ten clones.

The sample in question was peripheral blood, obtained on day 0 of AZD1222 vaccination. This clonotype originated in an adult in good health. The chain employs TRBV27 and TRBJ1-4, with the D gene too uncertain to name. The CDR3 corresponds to CASSHNRGEKLFF. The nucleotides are TGTGCCAGCAGCCATAACCGAGGGGAAAAACTGTTTTTT.